What follows are 22 T cell receptor beta chains derived from one specimen sequenced in a study of cytomegalovirus exposure and HLA in healthy donors. The PCR used 60 Vbeta and 13 Jbeta primers. Clones were read by immunoSEQ multiplex PCR, and TCRdb kept only the in-frame ones, dropping some. The table shows under 150,000 clones, with about 83% occurring only once. What was sequenced was PBMCs. The receptors come from a girl aged 2 to 10 in good health and CMV-seronegative.

The rearrangement joins TRBV11-2 to TRBJ2-4; 8 bases line up with TRBD1. The V gene's germline CDR1 is SGHAT and CDR2 FQNNGV. CDR3 length: 16 residues. V dropped 5 bases and J dropped 2; count of bases not matched to a gene: 8. CDR3 residues: CASSTRQGFSKNIQYF. Here the CDR3 DNA reads TGTGCCAGCAGCACCCGACAGGGGTTTTCCAAAAACATTCAGTACTTC.

The CDR3 reads CASSSGLVWNEQFF. The CDR3 coding sequence is TGTGCCAGCAGCTCGGGACTAGTGTGGAATGAGCAGTTCTTC. The chain has TRBV7-6 and TRBJ2-1; 8 nucleotides agree with TRBD2. The germline V gene encodes CDR1 SGHVS and CDR2 FNYEAQ. Trimming took 4 bases from V and 7 from J; bases not matched to a gene: 6. The length of the CDR3 is 14 residues.

The genes are TRBV27 and TRBJ1-4; 12 bases align to TRBD1. CDR1 and CDR2 from the germline V gene are MNHEY and SMNVEV (reference sequence). The length of the CDR3 is 18 residues. J was trimmed by 5 bases and V by 0 bases; bases with no gene match: 7. The CDR3 DNA reads TGTGCCAGCAGTTTATCGGGACAGGGGGCTAGAAGCAATGAAAAACTGTTTTTT. Protein sequence: CASSLSGQGARSNEKLFF. The full variable domain, with the rest looked up from reference TRBV27 and TRBJ1-4, is EAQVTQNPRYLITVTGKKLTVTCSQNMNHEYMSWYRQDPGLGLRQIYYSMNVEVTDKGDVPEGYKVSRKEKRNFPLILESPSPNQTSLYFCASSLSGQGARSNEKLFFGSGTQLSVL.

The chain couples TRBV30 to TRBJ1-4; 8 positions match TRBD1. Germline-derived CDR1 and CDR2 are GTSNPN and SVGIG (reference sequence). The CDR3 is 14 residues long. V lost 0 bases, J lost 8 bases, and 5 bases stayed unmatched. The CDR3 here is CAWSVLTGVEKLFF. The CDR3 DNA reads TGTGCCTGGAGTGTCCTGACAGGGGTGGAAAAACTGTTTTTT.

The V gene is TRBV7-2, the J gene TRBJ1-2; D possibly corresponds to TRBD1 (5 bases). V lost 1 base to trimming and J lost 8 bases, with 14 bases between them. The CDR3 is 14 amino acids. From germline, CDR1 is SGHTA and CDR2 FQGNSA. The CDR3 nucleotides read TGTGCCAGCAGCTTAGAGGCAGGGAATTCGGGCTACACCTTC. Encoded protein: CASSLEAGNSGYTF.

This chain links TRBV20-1 with TRBJ2-7, with no clear D. In germline, CDR1 is DFQATT, CDR2 SNEGSKA (reference sequence). The CDR3 sequence is 11 residues long. Trimming left V 2 bases short and J 4 bases short, with 6 bases between. The CDR3 coding sequence is TGCAGTGCTAGACTAGAATACGAGCAGTACTTC. Amino acid sequence: CSARLEYEQYF.

V gene TRBV14 combines with J gene TRBJ2-7, with a possible D match to TRBD2 (5 bases). V dropped 1 base and J dropped 3 bases, with 10 bases sitting between them. Germline V lookup: CDR1 SGHDN, CDR2 FVKESK. The CDR3 is made up of 14 amino acids. The CDR3 coding sequence is TGTGCCAGCAGCCAAGTCGGCAGCGGCTACGAGCAGTACTTC. This gives the protein CASSQVGSGYEQYF.

The chain is built from TRBV19 and TRBJ1-1; D is uncertain. The length of the CDR3 is 14 residues. V was clipped by 4 bases and J by 6 bases, with 15 bases between them. Germline loops: CDR1 LNHDA, CDR2 SQIVND (reference sequence). This chain's CDR3 is CASSTGFPVSEAFF. DNA for the CDR3: TGTGCCAGTAGTACGGGGTTCCCGGTGTCTGAAGCTTTCTTT.

This rearrangement joins TRBV4-1 to TRBJ2-7; TRBD1 agrees at 9 bases. The germline V gene has CDR1 MGHRA and CDR2 YSYEKL. Trimming cost V 4 bases and J 5 bases; bases outside gene matches: 6. This CDR3 comprises 14 residues. In DNA form, the CDR3 reads TGCGCCAGCAGCCGGGGACAGGGTGAACACGAGCAGTACTTC. Its protein is CASSRGQGEHEQYF.

This chain connects TRBV5-4 to TRBJ1-1; 7 positions match TRBD1. Germline V CDR1 and CDR2: SGHNT, YYREEE (reference sequence). The CDR3 totals 16 residues. The ends lost 4 bases at V and 2 bases at J; junction bases unmatched: 11. CDR3: CASSPISGTANTEAFF. In DNA form, the CDR3 reads TGTGCCAGCAGCCCGATTTCCGGGACAGCCAACACTGAAGCTTTCTTT. Full variable domain (rest looked up from reference TRBV5-4 and TRBJ1-1): ETGVTQSPTHLIKTRGQQVTLRCSSQSGHNTVSWYQQALGQGPQFIFQYYREEENGRGNFPPRFSGLQFPNYSSELNVNALELDDSALYLCASSPISGTANTEAFFGQGTRLTVV.

The CDR3 loop is CASPGVGLAGEHYEQYF. The CDR3 DNA is TGTGCCAGCCCAGGAGTGGGACTAGCGGGAGAGCACTACGAGCAGTACTTC. V usage is TRBV2 and J usage is TRBJ2-7, with 14 bases identical to TRBD2. Germline CDR1 and CDR2: SNHLY and FYNNEI. V was pared by 8 bases and J by 3 bases, with 12 bases of the junction left unmatched. The CDR3 has 17 amino acids.

The chain combines TRBV28 with TRBJ2-7, with D possibly being TRBD1 (6 bases). The CDR3 covers 15 residues. CDR1 is MDHEN and CDR2 is SYDVKM in the germline V gene. Trimming took 1 base from V and 4 from J, leaving 14 bases between them. The CDR3, as DNA: TGTGCCAGCAGTTTATTGACGACAGGTCATTACGAGCAGTACTTC. It specifies CASSLLTTGHYEQYF.

The chain joins TRBV7-9 to TRBJ1-2; TRBD1 is a possible D gene (5 bases). CDR1 and CDR2 (germline): SEHNR, FQNEAQ (reference sequence). The CDR3 sequence is 14 residues long. V gave up 3 bases and J gave up 1 base, with 9 bases separating them. In DNA, the CDR3 is TGTGCCAGCAGCTTCGACAGCTTTAACTATGGCTACACCTTC. It is translated as CASSFDSFNYGYTF.

CDR3 in amino acids: CASSLRDFYEQYF. CDR3 coding DNA: TGTGCCAGCAGCCTCCGAGATTTTTACGAGCAGTACTTC. The rearrangement joins TRBV11-2 to TRBJ2-7; no reliable D call. Germline loops: CDR1 SGHAT, CDR2 FQNNGV. The CDR3 is made up of 13 amino acids. Trimming removed 5 bases at V and 4 bases at J, with 12 bases between.

In this sample, this clone turned up a few times. The gene calls are TRBV4-3 and TRBJ1-3, with D unresolved. The length of the CDR3 is 15 residues. The germline V gene encodes CDR1 LGHNA and CDR2 YSLEER. Trimming stripped 3 bases from V and 1 base from J, with 10 bases between. The CDR3 DNA is TGCGCCAGCAGCCAGGAGGGTGCTTCTGGAAACACCATATATTTT. The encoded protein is CASSQEGASGNTIYF.

The rearrangement joins TRBV30 to TRBJ2-5; 10 bases match TRBD2. The CDR3 has 13 residues. Germline assignment: CDR1 GTSNPN and CDR2 SVGIG (reference sequence). Trimming cost V 6 bases and J 3 bases; bases outside gene matches: 4. The CDR3 sequence is CACPAGGKETQYF. The DNA of the CDR3 is TGTGCCTGCCCAGCGGGGGGGAAAGAGACCCAGTACTTC.

The V and J genes are TRBV5-1 and TRBJ2-1; unclear D gene. There are 13 residues in the CDR3. V dropped 3 bases and J dropped 6 bases, with 10 bases sitting between them. CDR1 and CDR2 (germline): SGHRS, YFSETQ. CDR3 sequence (DNA): TGCGCCAGCAGCTACTTTCGCGGCAATGAGCAGTTCTTC. This codes for CASSYFRGNEQFF.

The chain combines TRBV28 with TRBJ1-5; D is perhaps TRBD1 (5 bases). Germline CDR1 is MDHEN and CDR2 is SYDVKM. With 6 bases removed from V and 10 bases from J, the gap between germline ends came to 22 bases. This CDR3 is built from 15 residues. CDR3 coding DNA: TGTGCCAGCAGACAAATGGACGGGGGAGTTCACCCCCAGCATTTT. Its translation: CASRQMDGGVHPQHF.

This clone has just a few counts. The genes are TRBV6-5 and TRBJ2-6; D gene uncertain. The germline CDR1 and CDR2 sequences are MNHEY and SVGAGI. Deletions cut 6 bases from V and 1 base from J, with 7 bases between. The CDR3 consists of 14 residues. CDR3 nucleotide sequence: TGTGCCAGCAGCAGATCTTCTGGGGCCAACGTCCTGACTTTC. This codes for CASSRSSGANVLTF.

This chain links TRBV29-1 with TRBJ1-5; D call uncertain. Trimming took 4 bases from V and 0 from J, leaving 7 bases between them. Looked up from germline, CDR1 is SQVTM and CDR2 is ANQGSEA. The CDR3 consists of 13 residues. In DNA form, the CDR3 reads TGCAGCGTTGTGGCTGGTAGCAATCAGCCCCAGCATTTT. Its protein product is CSVVAGSNQPQHF.

The J gene is TRBJ1-6, the V gene TRBV18, with D possibly being TRBD1 (6 bases). Germline V gene data show CDR1 as KGHSH and CDR2 as LQKENI. The ends were cut back, 3 bases at V and 8 bases at J, with 11 bases in the middle. The CDR3 spans 14 residues. The CDR3 DNA reads TGTGCCAGCTCACCGACAGGAGTGGATTCACCCCTCCACTTT. This sequence encodes CASSPTGVDSPLHF.

The chain employs TRBV6-5 and TRBJ2-7, with a tentative D call TRBD1 (6 bases). The V gene's germline CDR1 is MNHEY and CDR2 SVGAGI. The CDR3 spans 15 residues. V lost 2 bases and J lost 6, with 17 bases in between. Here the CDR3 reads CASSYDGTLTSEQYF. The CDR3 DNA reads TGTGCCAGCAGTTACGACGGGACACTAACAAGCGAGCAGTACTTC.